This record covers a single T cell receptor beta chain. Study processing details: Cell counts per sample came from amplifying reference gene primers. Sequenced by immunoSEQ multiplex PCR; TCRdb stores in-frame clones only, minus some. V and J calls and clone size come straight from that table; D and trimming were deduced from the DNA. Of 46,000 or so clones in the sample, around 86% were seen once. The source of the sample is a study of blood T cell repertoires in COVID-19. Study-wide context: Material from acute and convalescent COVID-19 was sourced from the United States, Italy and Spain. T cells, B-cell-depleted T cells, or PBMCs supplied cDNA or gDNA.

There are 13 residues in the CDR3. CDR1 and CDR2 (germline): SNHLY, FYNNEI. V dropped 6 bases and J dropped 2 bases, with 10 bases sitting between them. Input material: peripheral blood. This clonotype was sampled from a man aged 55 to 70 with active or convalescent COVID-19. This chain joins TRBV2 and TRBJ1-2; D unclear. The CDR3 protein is CASRETLNYGYTF. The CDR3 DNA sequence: TGTGCCAGCAGGGAGACGCTGAACTATGGCTACACCTTC.